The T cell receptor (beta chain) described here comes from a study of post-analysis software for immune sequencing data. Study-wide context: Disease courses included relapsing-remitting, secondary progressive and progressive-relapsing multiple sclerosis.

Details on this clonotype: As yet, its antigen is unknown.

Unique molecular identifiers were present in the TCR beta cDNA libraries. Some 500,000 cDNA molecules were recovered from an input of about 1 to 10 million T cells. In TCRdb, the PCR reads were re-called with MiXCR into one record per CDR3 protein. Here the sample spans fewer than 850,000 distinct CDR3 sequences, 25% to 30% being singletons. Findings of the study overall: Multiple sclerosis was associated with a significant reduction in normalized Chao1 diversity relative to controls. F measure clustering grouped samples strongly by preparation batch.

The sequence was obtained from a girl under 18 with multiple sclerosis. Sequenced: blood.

The chain's CDR3 is CSARAGDTEAFF. The DNA for the CDR3 is TGCAGTGCTAGAGCGGGAGACACTGAAGCTTTCTTT. The V gene is TRBV20-1, the J gene TRBJ1-1; no reliable D call. CDR3 length: 12 residues. Trimming removed 1 base from V and 3 bases from J, with 6 bases in between. Germline CDR1 reads DFQATT; CDR2 reads SNEGSKA (reference sequence).